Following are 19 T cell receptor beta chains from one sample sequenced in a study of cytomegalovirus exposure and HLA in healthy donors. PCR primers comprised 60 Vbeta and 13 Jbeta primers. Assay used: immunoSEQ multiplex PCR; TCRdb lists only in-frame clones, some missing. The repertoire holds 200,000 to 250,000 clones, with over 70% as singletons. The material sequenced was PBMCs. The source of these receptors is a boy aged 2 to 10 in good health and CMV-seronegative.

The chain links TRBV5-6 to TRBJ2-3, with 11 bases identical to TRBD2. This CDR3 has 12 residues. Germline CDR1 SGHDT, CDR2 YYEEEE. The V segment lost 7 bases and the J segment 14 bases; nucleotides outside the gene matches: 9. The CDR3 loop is CASGGGGLAGYF. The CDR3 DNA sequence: TGTGCCAGCGGTGGTGGCGGACTAGCGGGGTATTTT.

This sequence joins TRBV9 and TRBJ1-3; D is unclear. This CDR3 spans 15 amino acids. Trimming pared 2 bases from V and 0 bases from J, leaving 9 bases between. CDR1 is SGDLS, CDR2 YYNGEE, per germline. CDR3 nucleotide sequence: TGTGCCAGCAGCGTTAGCAGATCCTCTGGAAACACCATATATTTT. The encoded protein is CASSVSRSSGNTIYF. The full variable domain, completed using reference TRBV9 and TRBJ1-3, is DSGVTQTPKHLITATGQRVTLRCSPRSGDLSVYWYQQSLDQGLQFLIQYYNGEERAKGNILERFSAQQFPDLHSELNLSSLELGDSALYFCASSVSRSSGNTIYFGEGSWLTVV.

The CDR3 DNA reads TGCGCCAGCAGCCAAGGGGGAGGGACAGGGCTGATGATGGGGGCCTTAGAGACCCAGTACTTC. Its translation: CASSQGGGTGLMMGALETQYF. V and J are TRBV4-1 and TRBJ2-5, with 9 positions matching TRBD1. The length of the CDR3 is 21 residues. V lost 1 base and J lost 4; bases outside the gene matches: 22. From germline, CDR1 is MGHRA and CDR2 YSYEKL.

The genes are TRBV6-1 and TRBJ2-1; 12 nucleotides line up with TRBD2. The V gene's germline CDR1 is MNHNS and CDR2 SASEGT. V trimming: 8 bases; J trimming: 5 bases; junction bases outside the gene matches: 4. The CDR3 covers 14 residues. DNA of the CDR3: TGTGCCAGCCCTCGGACTAGCGGGAACAATGAGCAGTTCTTC. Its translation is CASPRTSGNNEQFF.

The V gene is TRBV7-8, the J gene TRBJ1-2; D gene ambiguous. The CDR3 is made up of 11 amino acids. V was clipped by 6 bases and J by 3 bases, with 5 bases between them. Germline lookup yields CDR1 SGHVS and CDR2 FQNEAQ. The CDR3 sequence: CASRGDYGYTF. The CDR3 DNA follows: TGTGCCAGCAGGGGAGACTATGGCTACACCTTC.

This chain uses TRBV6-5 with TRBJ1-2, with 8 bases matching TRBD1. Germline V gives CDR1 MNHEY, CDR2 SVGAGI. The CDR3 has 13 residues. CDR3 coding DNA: TGTGCGGCCAGCAGAGGACAGGGTGGTGGCTACACCTTC. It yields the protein CAASRGQGGGYTF.

Here the CDR3 DNA reads TGTGCCAGCAGCCCGAGCTGGGGGGGTGAAGCTTTCTTT. This translates into CASSPSWGGEAFF. The chain joins TRBV5-5 to TRBJ1-1; a possible D gene is TRBD1 (5 bases). The CDR3 covers 13 residues. Germline assignment: CDR1 SGHKS and CDR2 YYEKEE (reference sequence). Trimming cost V 4 bases and J 7 bases, with 14 bases left between them.

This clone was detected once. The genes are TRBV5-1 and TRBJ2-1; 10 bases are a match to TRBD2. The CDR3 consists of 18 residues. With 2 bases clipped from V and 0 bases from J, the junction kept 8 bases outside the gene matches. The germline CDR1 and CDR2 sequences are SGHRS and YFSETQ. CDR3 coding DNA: TGCGCCAGCAGCTTCCGGGCTAGCGGGGGCCTCTCCTACAATGAGCAGTTCTTC. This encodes CASSFRASGGLSYNEQFF.

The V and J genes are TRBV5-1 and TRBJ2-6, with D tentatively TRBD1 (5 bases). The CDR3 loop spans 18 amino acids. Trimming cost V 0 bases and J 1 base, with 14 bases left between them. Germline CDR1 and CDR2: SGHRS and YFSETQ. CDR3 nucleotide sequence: TGCGCCAGCAGCTTGGGGCAGCGATCAGGGTCTGGGGCCAACGTCCTGACTTTC. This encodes CASSLGQRSGSGANVLTF.

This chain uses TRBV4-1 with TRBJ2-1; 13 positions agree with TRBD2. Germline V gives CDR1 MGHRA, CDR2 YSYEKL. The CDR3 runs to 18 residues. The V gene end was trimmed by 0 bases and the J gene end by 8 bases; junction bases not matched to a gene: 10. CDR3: CASSQDYRTSGRLDEQFF. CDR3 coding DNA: TGCGCCAGCAGCCAAGATTATCGGACTAGCGGGAGATTGGATGAGCAGTTCTTC.

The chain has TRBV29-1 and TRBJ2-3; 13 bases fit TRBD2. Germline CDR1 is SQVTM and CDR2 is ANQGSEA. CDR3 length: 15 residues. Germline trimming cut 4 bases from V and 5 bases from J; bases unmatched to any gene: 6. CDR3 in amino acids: CSVARLAGGGDTQYF. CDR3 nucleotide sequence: TGCAGCGTTGCCCGACTAGCGGGAGGCGGAGATACGCAGTATTTT.

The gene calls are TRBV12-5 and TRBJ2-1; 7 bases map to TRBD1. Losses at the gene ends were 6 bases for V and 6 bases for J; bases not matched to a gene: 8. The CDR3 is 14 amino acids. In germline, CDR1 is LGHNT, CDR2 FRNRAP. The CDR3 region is CASGLRTGLNEQFF. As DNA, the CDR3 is TGTGCTAGTGGACTCCGGACAGGTCTCAATGAGCAGTTCTTC.

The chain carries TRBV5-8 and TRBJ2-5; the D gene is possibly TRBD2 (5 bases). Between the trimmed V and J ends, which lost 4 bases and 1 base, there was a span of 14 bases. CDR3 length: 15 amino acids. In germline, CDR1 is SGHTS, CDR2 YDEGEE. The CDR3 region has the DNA TGTGCCAGCAGCCAGCTCGGGCTAGCCCAAGAGACCCAGTACTTC. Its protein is CASSQLGLAQETQYF.

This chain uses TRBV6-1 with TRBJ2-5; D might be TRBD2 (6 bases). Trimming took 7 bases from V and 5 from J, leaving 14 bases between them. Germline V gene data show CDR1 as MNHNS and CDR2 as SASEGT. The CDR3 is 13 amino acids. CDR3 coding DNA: TGTGCCAGCAACAACTTGGCGGGGGAGACCCAGTACTTC. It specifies CASNNLAGETQYF.

The CDR3 here is CASSIARARREKLFF. The CDR3 DNA follows: TGTGCCAGTAGTATCGCCCGGGCGAGGAGGGAAAAACTGTTTTTT. The V gene is TRBV19, the J gene TRBJ1-4, with D unclear. The CDR3 is made up of 15 amino acids. CDR1 and CDR2 (germline): LNHDA, SQIVND (reference sequence). V was pared by 3 bases and J by 8 bases, with 16 bases between.

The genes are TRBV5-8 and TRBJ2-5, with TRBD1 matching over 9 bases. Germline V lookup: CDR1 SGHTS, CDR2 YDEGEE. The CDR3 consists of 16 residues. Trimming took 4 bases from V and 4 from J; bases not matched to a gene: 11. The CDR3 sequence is CASSNYGTGPGETQYF. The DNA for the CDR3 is TGTGCCAGCAGCAATTATGGGACAGGGCCTGGAGAGACCCAGTACTTC. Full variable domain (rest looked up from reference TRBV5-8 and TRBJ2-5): EAGVTQSPTHLIKTRGQQATLRCSPISGHTSVYWYQQALGLGLQFLLWYDEGEERNRGNFPPRFSGRQFPNYSSELNVNALELEDSALYLCASSNYGTGPGETQYFGPGTRLLVL.

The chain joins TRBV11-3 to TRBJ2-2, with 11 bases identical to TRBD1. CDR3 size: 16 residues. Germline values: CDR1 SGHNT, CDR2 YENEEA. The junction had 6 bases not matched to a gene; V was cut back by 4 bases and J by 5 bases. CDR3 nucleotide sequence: TGTGCCAGCAGCTCTCCGGGACAGGGGGGAACCGGGGAGCTGTTTTTT. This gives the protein CASSSPGQGGTGELFF.

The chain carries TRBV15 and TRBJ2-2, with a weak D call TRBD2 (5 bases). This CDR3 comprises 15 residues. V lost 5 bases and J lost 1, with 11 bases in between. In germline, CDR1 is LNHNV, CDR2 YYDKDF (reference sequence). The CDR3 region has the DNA TGTGCCACCAGCGGAGGAGGAAAGAACACCGGGGAGCTGTTTTTT. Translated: CATSGGGKNTGELFF.

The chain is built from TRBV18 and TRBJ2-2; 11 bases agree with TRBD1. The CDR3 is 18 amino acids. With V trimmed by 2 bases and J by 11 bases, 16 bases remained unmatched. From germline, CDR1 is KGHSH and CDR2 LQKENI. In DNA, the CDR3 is TGTGCCAGCTCACCAAACAAGGACAGGGGGCAAATCAAGGGTGAGCTGTTTTTT. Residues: CASSPNKDRGQIKGELFF.